This is a list of T cell receptor beta chains from one sample in a study of blood T cell repertoires in COVID-19. TCRdb's copy holds only in-frame clones and misses some; the assay was immunoSEQ multiplex PCR. The sample holds under 200,000 clones, 85% to 90% seen once. The sequencing input was peripheral blood. These receptors all stem from a man aged 50 or older with active or convalescent COVID-19. CDR3s include the opening cysteine and the closing phenylalanine or tryptophan. The D gene is left open where the match is weak. The listing skips clone size in some rows; elsewhere it reads once, few, many or a size class.

V	J	D	size	DNA	CDR3
TRBV6-6	TRBJ2-2	-	-	TGTGCCAGCAGTACCCCCCTGGAGCGAGGGGAGCTGTTTTTT	CASSTPLERGELFF
TRBV5-1	TRBJ1-5	TRBD1	-	TGCGCCAGCAGCTCAACCGGGACAGGGAATCAGCCCCAGCATTTT	CASSSTGTGNQPQHF
TRBV9	TRBJ2-7	-	-	TGTGCCAGCAGCGTAGATGGAGGGAATAGCGACGAGCAGTACTTC	CASSVDGGNSDEQYF
TRBV15	TRBJ1-2	-	-	TGTGCCACCAGCAGGGGTGAGGGAGGACACGAAGGCTACACCTTC	CATSRGEGGHEGYTF
TRBV5-1	TRBJ2-5	-	-	TGCGCCAGCCTCGGGACTTTTCAAGAGACCCAGTACTTC	CASLGTFQETQYF
TRBV5-1	TRBJ1-4	-	few	TGCGCCAGCAGCTTAGAGGTAGCCGGTGAAAAACTGTTTTTT	CASSLEVAGEKLFF
TRBV6-5	TRBJ2-5	-	-	TGTGCCAGCAGTATAGGACTGGAAGATACCCAGTACTTC	CASSIGLEDTQYF
TRBV6-2/TRBV6-3	TRBJ1-5	TRBD1	-	TGTGCCAGCAGTTACTTACAGGGGGAGATCAATCAGCCCCAGCATTTT	CASSYLQGEINQPQHF
TRBV29-1	TRBJ2-1	TRBD2	once	TGCAGCGTGATCTCGGGGGGTGTTGGTGAGCAGTTCTTC	CSVISGGVGEQFF
TRBV5-1	TRBJ2-3	-	-	TGCGCCAGCAGCTTGGAGCTCACCGATCGCACAGATACGCAGTATTTT	CASSLELTDRTDTQYF
TRBV24-1	TRBJ2-7	TRBD1	-	TGTGCCACCAGTGAACCCCACGGAGCAGGGGGATTGGGGGAGCAGTACTTC	CATSEPHGAGGLGEQYF
TRBV5-1	TRBJ2-5	-	-	TGCGCCAGCAGCTTGGATCGGGGGGCTCGAGAGACCCAGTACTTC	CASSLDRGARETQYF
TRBV19	TRBJ2-7	TRBD2	-	TGTGCCAGTAGTATGGCTCACGGACTAGCGGGCCAGTACGAGCAGTACTTC	CASSMAHGLAGQYEQYF
TRBV9	TRBJ2-7	TRBD2	-	TGTGCCAGCAGCGTAGCGATTGCGGGGGGCTACGAGCAGTACTTC	CASSVAIAGGYEQYF
TRBV6-5	TRBJ2-7	TRBD1	once	TGTGCCAGCAGTCCTCCGGGACAGGGGGCTGGGGAGCAGTACTTC	CASSPPGQGAGEQYF
TRBV5-1	TRBJ2-7	TRBD2	-	TGCGCCAGCAGCTGGGGACTAGCGGGGTACGAGCAGTACTTC	CASSWGLAGYEQYF